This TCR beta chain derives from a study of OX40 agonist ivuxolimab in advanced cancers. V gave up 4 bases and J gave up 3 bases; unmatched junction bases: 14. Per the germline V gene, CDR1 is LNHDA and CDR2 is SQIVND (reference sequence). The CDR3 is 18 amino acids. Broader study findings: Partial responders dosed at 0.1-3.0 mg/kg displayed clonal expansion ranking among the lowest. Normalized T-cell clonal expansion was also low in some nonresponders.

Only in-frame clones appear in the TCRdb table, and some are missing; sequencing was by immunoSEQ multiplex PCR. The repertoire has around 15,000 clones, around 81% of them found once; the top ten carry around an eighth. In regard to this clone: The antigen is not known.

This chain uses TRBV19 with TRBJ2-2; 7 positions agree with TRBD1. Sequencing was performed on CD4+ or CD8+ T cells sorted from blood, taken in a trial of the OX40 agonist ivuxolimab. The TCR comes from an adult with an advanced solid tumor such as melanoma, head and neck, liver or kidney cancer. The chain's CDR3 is CASSTWGLTGKDTGELFF. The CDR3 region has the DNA TGTGCCAGTAGTACCTGGGGGCTGACAGGGAAGGACACCGGGGAGCTGTTTTTT. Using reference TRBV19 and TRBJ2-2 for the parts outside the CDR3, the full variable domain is DGGITQSPKYLFRKEGQNVTLSCEQNLNHDAMYWYRQDPGQGLRLIYYSQIVNDFQKGDIAEGYSVSREKKESFPLTVTSAQKNPTAFYLCASSTWGLTGKDTGELFFGEGSRLTVL.